Listed below are T cell receptor beta chains from one sample, sequenced in a study of beta chain features in type 1 diabetes. This table comes from immunoSEQ multiplex PCR, and its TCRdb copy is limited to in-frame clones, with some not included. The sample records about 160,000 clones, roughly 60% being singletons. Sequencing used naive CD4+ T cells from blood. The receptor source for this set is a man aged 25 to 45 with type 1 diabetes. CDR3s leave out the opening cysteine and the closing phenylalanine or tryptophan. D genes are given only for firm matches.

J	D	V	CDR3
TRBJ2-2	TRBD2	TRBV4-3	ASSRRQLAGAGELF
TRBJ1-6	NA	TRBV4-3	ASSQELFAQGRPLH
TRBJ2-7	TRBD1	TRBV6-6	ASSLTGLEQY
TRBJ2-7	TRBD1	TRBV29-1	SVEKQGSEQY
TRBJ2-5	TRBD2	TRBV29-1	SVVRGGELETQY
TRBJ2-3	NA	TRBV9	ASSVGVITDTQY
TRBJ1-1	NA	TRBV9	ASSPRDRYTEAF
TRBJ2-3	NA	TRBV4-2	ASSQEGGRTDTQY
TRBJ2-7	NA	TRBV5-4	ASSLRGDLYEQY
TRBJ2-2	TRBD1	TRBV7-2	ASSPDRGRGLF
TRBJ1-2	NA	TRBV30	AWTSDDNYGYT
TRBJ2-3	NA	TRBV10-3	AIAGSWDTQY
TRBJ2-3	NA	TRBV15	ATSTAKGVATDTQY
TRBJ1-5	NA	TRBV4-1	ASSQDRLSRAQH
TRBJ1-4	TRBD1	TRBV9	ASSVEPGQGSEKLF
TRBJ1-2	NA	TRBV5-1	ASSTTGDYGYT
TRBJ2-6	NA	TRBV7-8	ASSQHESGAGVLT
TRBJ2-3	TRBD2	TRBV7-9	ASSYRGGPTDTQY
TRBJ2-7	NA	TRBV5-1	ASSFYGTKSYEQY
TRBJ1-1	NA	TRBV29-1	SVGRLQNTEAF
TRBJ2-7	NA	TRBV29-1	SVKVSGLYEQY
TRBJ2-7	NA	TRBV25-1	ASSEDVKQY
TRBJ2-3	NA	TRBV7-9	ASSVLRESTDTQY
TRBJ1-6	NA	TRBV5-8	ASSLEGSYSPLH
TRBJ2-3	NA	TRBV7-9	ASSPTGQSTDTQY
TRBJ1-6	NA	TRBV27	ASSSTGPPNSPLH
TRBJ2-5	TRBD1	TRBV25-1	ASSEDRGSETQY
TRBJ1-5	TRBD1	TRBV4-3	ASSQDYRGHQPQH
TRBJ1-2	TRBD1	TRBV30	AWSVEGAAGYT
TRBJ2-5	NA	TRBV29-1	SVVHVGVQETQY
TRBJ1-1	NA	TRBV25-1	ASSEQGTGTEAF
TRBJ2-7	NA	TRBV4-3	ASSQKGSSYEQY
TRBJ2-7	NA	TRBV29-1	SARWSVTEQY
TRBJ1-1	NA	TRBV9	ASSVGGSIMNTEAF
TRBJ2-5	NA	TRBV25-1	ASSDHQGETQY
TRBJ1-2	NA	TRBV28	ASSLFQGHYGYT
TRBJ2-7	NA	TRBV10-3	AISEKTQGRQVFYEQY
TRBJ1-2	NA	TRBV5-4	ASSLDQFGYT
TRBJ1-2	NA	TRBV7-2	ASSLVDGYT
TRBJ2-3	NA	TRBV18	ASSAQGPDTQY
TRBJ2-7	NA	TRBV10-3	AISDSGMIYEQY